The 8 T cell receptor beta chains below all came from one sample that was sequenced in a study of blood T cell repertoires in COVID-19. The table came from immunoSEQ multiplex PCR; TCRdb's copy has only in-frame clones and leaves some out. The profile shows about 260,000 clones, more than 85% of them singletons. The sequenced sample consisted of PBMCs or T cells enriched from blood (not recorded which). All receptors come from a man aged 35 to 55 who had been exposed to COVID-19.

The chain employs TRBV24-1 and TRBJ1-5; D is possibly TRBD1 (6 bases). V lost 4 bases and J lost 6, with 15 bases in between. Germline CDR1 is KGHDR and CDR2 is SFDVKD. The CDR3 is 15 residues long. CDR3 bases: TGTGCCACCAGTGAAGGGGGGGCACGAATTCAGCCCCAGCATTTT. Its translation: CATSEGGARIQPQHF.

The chain joins TRBV2 to TRBJ1-4; D gene uncertain. The CDR3 runs 14 residues. The germline V gene encodes CDR1 SNHLY and CDR2 FYNNEI. Trimming removed 8 bases from V and 7 bases from J, with 17 bases in between. CDR3: CASRNSGLSEKLFF. CDR3 DNA: TGTGCCAGCCGAAACAGTGGGTTAAGTGAAAAACTGTTTTTT.

This rearrangement joins TRBV6-1 to TRBJ2-1; D remains ambiguous. Germline V gene sequence: CDR1 MNHNS, CDR2 SASEGT. The CDR3 is made up of 14 amino acids. V shed 1 base and J shed 4 bases, with 8 bases lying between them. The CDR3 is CASSEVPQYNEQFF. The DNA for the CDR3 is TGTGCCAGCAGTGAAGTACCCCAGTACAATGAGCAGTTCTTC.

This sequence joins TRBV5-4 and TRBJ2-5; D is unresolved. V lost 4 bases and J 4 bases, leaving 8 bases between the germline ends. This CDR3 has 12 residues. Looked up from germline, CDR1 is SGHNT and CDR2 is YYREEE (reference sequence). The CDR3 protein is CASSRFGETQYF. The CDR3 region has the DNA TGTGCCAGCAGCCGGTTTGGAGAGACCCAGTACTTC. Variable domain in full (rest from reference TRBV5-4 and TRBJ2-5): ETGVTQSPTHLIKTRGQQVTLRCSSQSGHNTVSWYQQALGQGPQFIFQYYREEENGRGNFPPRFSGLQFPNYSSELNVNALELDDSALYLCASSRFGETQYFGPGTRLLVL.

The V and J genes are TRBV19 and TRBJ1-5, with a possible D match to TRBD1 (6 bases). Germline V lookup: CDR1 LNHDA, CDR2 SQIVND (reference sequence). The CDR3 is 16 residues long. V was shortened by 3 bases and J by 3 bases, with 15 bases between the two germline ends. DNA for the CDR3: TGTGCCAGTAGTATTTCTCGTCGGACAGTCAATCAGCCCCAGCATTTT. Protein: CASSISRRTVNQPQHF.

This clone turned up a few times. This chain links TRBV5-4 with TRBJ2-2; D might be TRBD2 (6 bases). The CDR3 length is 14 residues. Germline V gives CDR1 SGHNT, CDR2 YYREEE (reference sequence). Deletions cut 4 bases from V and 4 bases from J, with 11 bases between. The CDR3 DNA sequence: TGTGCCAGCAGCCCGGACTATGGCACCGGGGAGCTGTTTTTT. This translates into CASSPDYGTGELFF.

The chain joins TRBV24-1 to TRBJ1-1; 7 nucleotides match TRBD1. The germline gives CDR1 KGHDR, CDR2 SFDVKD. The CDR3 is 13 amino acids. J lost 6 bases, V lost 1 base, and 1 base had no gene match. Here the CDR3 reads CATSDFTGAEAFF. DNA of the CDR3: TGTGCCACCAGTGATTTTACAGGGGCTGAAGCTTTCTTT.

This clone was seen only once. The V call is TRBV11-3, the J call TRBJ1-1; D is perhaps TRBD1 (5 bases). The V gene's germline CDR1 is SGHNT and CDR2 YENEEA. Deletions cut 2 bases from V and 5 bases from J, with 15 bases between. This CDR3 has 15 residues. For the CDR3, the DNA is TGTGCCAGCAGCTTAAATGGAGGGGTAGGGACTGAAGCTTTCTTT. Residues: CASSLNGGVGTEAFF.